This T cell receptor beta chain derives from a study of T cell repertoires in cytomegalovirus infection. Across the study: A matching HLA type, together with CMV infection, was signaled by public TCR beta signatures.

TCRdb ran MiXCR on the reads and lists one entry per CDR3 protein. The data show 200,000 to 300,000 distinct CDR3 sequences, roughly 6.5% seen once. Study-level points and caveats: Predominance within the ex vivo response was attributable to HLA-C-restricted CMV-specific TCR beta clonotypes.

In its sample, this clonotype was seen many times. Its target is unknown. CDR1 SGHTA and CDR2 FQGNSA come from the germline V gene. V was trimmed by 4 bases and J by 0 bases, leaving 15 bases between them. CDR3 length equals 16 residues. This receptor was taken from a human donor in good health (CMV status not recorded). Some clones in this sample may be carry-over from other donors' samples. The rearrangement links TRBV7-2 to TRBJ1-1, with D possibly TRBD1 on 6 matching bases. Specimen: PBMCs. The CDR3 coding sequence is TGTGCCAGCAGCTCAACCCTCGGGGGCTTGAACACTGAAGCTTTCTTT. It yields the protein CASSSTLGGLNTEAFF.